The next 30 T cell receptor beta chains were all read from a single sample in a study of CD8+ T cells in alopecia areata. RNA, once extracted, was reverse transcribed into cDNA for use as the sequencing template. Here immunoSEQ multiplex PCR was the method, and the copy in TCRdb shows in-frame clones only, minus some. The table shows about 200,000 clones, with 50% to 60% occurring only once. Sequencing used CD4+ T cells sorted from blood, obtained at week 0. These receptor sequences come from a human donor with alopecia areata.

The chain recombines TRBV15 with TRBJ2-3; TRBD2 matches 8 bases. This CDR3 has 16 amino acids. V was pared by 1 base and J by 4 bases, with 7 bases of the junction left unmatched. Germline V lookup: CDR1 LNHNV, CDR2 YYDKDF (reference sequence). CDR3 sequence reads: CATSRGSGRGADTQYF. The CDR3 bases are TGTGCCACCAGCAGAGGCAGCGGGAGAGGGGCAGATACGCAGTATTTT. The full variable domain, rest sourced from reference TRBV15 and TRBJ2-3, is DAMVIQNPRYQVTQFGKPVTLSCSQTLNHNVMYWYQQKSSQAPKLLFHYYDKDFNNEADTPDNFQSRRPNTSFCFLDIRSPGLGDTAMYLCATSRGSGRGADTQYFGPGTRLTVL.

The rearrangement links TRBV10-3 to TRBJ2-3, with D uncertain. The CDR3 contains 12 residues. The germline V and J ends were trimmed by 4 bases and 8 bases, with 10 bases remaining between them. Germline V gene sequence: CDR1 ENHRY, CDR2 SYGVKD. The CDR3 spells CAISAAAATQYF. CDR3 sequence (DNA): TGTGCCATCAGTGCGGCCGCCGCTACGCAGTATTTT.

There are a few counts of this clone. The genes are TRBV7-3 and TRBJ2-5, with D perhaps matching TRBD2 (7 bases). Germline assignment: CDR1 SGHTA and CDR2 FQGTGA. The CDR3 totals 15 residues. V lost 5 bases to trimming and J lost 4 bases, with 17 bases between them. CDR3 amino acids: CASSPGGEGVETQYF. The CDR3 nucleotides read TGTGCCAGCAGCCCCGGAGGGGAGGGGGTAGAGACCCAGTACTTC.

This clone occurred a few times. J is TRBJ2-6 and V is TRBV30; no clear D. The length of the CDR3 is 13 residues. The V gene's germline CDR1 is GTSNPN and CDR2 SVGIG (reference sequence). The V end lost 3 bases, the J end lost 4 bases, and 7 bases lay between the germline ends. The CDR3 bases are TGTGCCTGGAGGATTGCCGGGGCCAACGTCCTGACTTTC. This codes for CAWRIAGANVLTF.

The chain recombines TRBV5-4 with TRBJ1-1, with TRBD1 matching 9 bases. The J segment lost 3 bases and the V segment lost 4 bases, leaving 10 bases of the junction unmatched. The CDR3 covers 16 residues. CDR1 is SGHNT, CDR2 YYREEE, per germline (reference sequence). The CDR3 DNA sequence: TGTGCCAGCAGCCCTAACGCGGGACAGGGTTACACTGAAGCTTTCTTT. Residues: CASSPNAGQGYTEAFF.

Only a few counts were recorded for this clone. The CDR3 DNA follows: TGCGCCAGCAGCTTGGCGGGGACAGAAAGGAAACTGTTTTTT. This sequence encodes CASSLAGTERKLFF. The chain has TRBV5-1 and TRBJ1-4, with 7 bases aligning to TRBD1. In germline, CDR1 is SGHRS, CDR2 YFSETQ. The CDR3 runs 14 residues. Unmatched junction bases numbered 7, after V lost 0 bases and J lost 11 bases.

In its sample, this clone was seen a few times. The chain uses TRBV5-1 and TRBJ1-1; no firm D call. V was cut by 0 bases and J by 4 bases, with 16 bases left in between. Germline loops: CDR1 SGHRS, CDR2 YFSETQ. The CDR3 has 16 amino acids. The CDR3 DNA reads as TGCGCCAGCAGCTTGGGGGTTAGGGTCGGGAGCACTGAAGCTTTCTTT. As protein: CASSLGVRVGSTEAFF.

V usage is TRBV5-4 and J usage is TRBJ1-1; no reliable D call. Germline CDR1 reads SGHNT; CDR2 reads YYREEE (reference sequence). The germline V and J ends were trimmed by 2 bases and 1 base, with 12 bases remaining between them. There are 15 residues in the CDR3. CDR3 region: CASSFPGAANTEAFF. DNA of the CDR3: TGTGCCAGCAGCTTTCCTGGTGCGGCGAACACTGAAGCTTTCTTT.

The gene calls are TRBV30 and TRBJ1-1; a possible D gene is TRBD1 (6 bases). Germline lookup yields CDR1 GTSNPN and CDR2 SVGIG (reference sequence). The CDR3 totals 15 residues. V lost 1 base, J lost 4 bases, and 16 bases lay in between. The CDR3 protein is CAWSALRGSGTEAFF. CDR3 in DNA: TGTGCCTGGAGTGCCCTAAGGGGGTCCGGCACTGAAGCTTTCTTT.

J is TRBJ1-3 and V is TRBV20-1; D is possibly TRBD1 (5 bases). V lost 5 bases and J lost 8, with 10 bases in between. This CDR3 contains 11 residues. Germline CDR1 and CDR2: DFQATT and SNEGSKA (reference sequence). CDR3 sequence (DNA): TGCAGTGCTCGACAGTTATACACCATATATTTT. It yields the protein CSARQLYTIYF.

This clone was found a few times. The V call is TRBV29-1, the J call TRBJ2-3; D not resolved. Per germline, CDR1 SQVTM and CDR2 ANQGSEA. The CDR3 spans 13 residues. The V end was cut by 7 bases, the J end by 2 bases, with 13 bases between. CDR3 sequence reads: CSAFGPNTDTQYF. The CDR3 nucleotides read TGCAGCGCCTTCGGACCTAACACAGATACGCAGTATTTT.

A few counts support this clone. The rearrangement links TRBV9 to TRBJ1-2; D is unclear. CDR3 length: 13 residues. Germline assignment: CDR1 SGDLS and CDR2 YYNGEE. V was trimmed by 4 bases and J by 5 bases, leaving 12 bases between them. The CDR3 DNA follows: TGTGCCAGCAGCCCTCATACCGATTATGGCTACACCTTC. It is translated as CASSPHTDYGYTF.

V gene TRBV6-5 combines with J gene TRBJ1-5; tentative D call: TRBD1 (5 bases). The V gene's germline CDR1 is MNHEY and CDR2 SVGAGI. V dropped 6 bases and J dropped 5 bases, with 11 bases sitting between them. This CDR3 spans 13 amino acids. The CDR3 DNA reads TGTGCCAGCAGCCGTCGACAGTATCAGCCCCAGCATTTT. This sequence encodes CASSRRQYQPQHF.

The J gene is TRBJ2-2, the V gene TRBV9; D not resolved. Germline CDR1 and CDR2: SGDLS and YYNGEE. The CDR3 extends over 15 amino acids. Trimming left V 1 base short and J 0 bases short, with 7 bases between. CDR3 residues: CASSVTLSNTGELFF. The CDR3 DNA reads TGTGCCAGCAGCGTAACACTATCGAACACCGGGGAGCTGTTTTTT.

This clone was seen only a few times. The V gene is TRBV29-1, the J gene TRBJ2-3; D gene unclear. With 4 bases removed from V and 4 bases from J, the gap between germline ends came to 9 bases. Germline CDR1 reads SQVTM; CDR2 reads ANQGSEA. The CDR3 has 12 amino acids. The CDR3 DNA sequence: TGCAGCGTTGGGGGTCCGGCAGATACGCAGTATTTT. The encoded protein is CSVGGPADTQYF.

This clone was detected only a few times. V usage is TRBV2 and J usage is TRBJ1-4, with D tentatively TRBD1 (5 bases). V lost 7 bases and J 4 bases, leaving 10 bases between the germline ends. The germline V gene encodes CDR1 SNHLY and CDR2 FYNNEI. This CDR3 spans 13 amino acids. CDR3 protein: CASNRDSNEKLFF. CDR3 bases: TGTGCCAGCAACCGTGACAGTAATGAAAAACTGTTTTTT.

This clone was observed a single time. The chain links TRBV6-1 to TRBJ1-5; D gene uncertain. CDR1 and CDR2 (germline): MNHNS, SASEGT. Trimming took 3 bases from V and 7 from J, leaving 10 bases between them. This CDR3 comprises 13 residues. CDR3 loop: CASSEREGQPQHF. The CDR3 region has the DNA TGTGCCAGCAGTGAGAGGGAGGGACAGCCCCAGCATTTT.

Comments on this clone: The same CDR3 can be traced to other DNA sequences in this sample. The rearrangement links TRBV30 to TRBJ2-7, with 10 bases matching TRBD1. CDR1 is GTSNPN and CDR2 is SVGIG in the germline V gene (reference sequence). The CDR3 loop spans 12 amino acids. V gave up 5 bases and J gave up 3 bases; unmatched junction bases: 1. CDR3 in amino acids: CAWRDRGYEQYF. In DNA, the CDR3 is TGTGCCTGGCGGGACAGGGGCTACGAGCAGTACTTC.

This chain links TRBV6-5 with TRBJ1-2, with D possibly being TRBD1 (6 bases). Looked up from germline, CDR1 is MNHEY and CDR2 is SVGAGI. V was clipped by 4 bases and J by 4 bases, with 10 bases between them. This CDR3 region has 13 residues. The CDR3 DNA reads TGTGCCAGCAGTTTAAGGACAGCCTATGGCTACACCTTC. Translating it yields CASSLRTAYGYTF.

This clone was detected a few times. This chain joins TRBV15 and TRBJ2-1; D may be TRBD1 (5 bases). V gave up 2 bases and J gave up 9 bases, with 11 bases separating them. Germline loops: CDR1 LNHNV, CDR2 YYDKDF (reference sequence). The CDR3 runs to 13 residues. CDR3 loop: CATSRQGQAEQFF. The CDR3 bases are TGTGCCACCAGCAGACAGGGTCAGGCTGAGCAGTTCTTC.

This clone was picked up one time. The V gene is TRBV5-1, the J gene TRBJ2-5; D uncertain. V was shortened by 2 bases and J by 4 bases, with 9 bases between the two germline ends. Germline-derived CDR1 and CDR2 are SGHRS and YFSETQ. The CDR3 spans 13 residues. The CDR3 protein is CASSLRALETQYF. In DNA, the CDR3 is TGCGCCAGCAGCTTAAGGGCCTTAGAGACCCAGTACTTC.

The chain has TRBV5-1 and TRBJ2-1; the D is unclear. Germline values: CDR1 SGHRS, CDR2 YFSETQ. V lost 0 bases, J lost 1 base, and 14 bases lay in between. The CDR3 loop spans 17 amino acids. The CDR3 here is CASSLDALRVSYNEQFF. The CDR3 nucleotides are TGCGCCAGCAGCTTGGATGCCCTACGGGTATCCTACAATGAGCAGTTCTTC.

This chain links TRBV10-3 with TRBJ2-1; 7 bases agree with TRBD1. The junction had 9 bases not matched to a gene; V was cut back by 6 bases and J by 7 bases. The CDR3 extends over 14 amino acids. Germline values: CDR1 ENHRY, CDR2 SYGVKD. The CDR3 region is CAISAGTAWNEQFF. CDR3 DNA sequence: TGTGCCATCAGCGCCGGGACAGCTTGGAATGAGCAGTTCTTC.

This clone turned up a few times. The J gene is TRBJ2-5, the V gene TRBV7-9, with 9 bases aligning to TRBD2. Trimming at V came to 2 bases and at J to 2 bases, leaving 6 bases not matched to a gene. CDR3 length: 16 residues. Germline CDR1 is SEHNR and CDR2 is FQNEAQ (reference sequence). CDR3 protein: CASSLYGSGGQETQYF. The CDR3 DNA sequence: TGTGCCAGCAGCTTATACGGTAGCGGGGGACAAGAGACCCAGTACTTC.

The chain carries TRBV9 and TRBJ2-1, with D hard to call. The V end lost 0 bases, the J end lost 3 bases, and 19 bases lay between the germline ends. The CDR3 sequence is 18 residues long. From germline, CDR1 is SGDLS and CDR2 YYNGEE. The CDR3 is CASSVVGWTTGRYNEQFF. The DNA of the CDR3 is TGTGCCAGCAGCGTAGTGGGGTGGACCACCGGGCGCTACAATGAGCAGTTCTTC.

The CDR3 loop reads CASSDARNNQPQHF. The CDR3 DNA reads as TGCGCCAGCAGCGACGCACGTAACAATCAGCCCCAGCATTTT. J is TRBJ1-5 and V is TRBV4-1; no reliable D call. Between the trimmed V and J ends, which lost 5 bases and 3 bases, there was a span of 11 bases. Germline V gene sequence: CDR1 MGHRA, CDR2 YSYEKL. The CDR3 length is 14 residues.

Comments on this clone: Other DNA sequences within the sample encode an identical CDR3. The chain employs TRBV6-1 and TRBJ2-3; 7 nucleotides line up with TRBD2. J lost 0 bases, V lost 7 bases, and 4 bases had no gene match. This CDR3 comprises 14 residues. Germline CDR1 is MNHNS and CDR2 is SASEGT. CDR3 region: CASTRGVSTDTQYF. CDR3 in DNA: TGTGCCAGCACCCGGGGGGTCAGCACAGATACGCAGTATTTT.

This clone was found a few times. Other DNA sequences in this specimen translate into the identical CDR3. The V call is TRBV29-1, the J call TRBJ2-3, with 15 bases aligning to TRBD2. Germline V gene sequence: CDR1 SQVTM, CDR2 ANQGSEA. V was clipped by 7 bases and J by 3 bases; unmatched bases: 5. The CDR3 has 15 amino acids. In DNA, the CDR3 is TGCAGCGCCAAAGGACTAGCGGGAGGGACAGATACGCAGTATTTT. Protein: CSAKGLAGGTDTQYF.

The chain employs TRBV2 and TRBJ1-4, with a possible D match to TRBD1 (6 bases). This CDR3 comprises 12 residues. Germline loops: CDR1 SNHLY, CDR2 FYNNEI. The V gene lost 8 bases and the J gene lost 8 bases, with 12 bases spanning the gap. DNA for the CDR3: TGTGCCAGCGGGACACAAGGAGAAAAACTGTTTTTT. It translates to CASGTQGEKLFF.

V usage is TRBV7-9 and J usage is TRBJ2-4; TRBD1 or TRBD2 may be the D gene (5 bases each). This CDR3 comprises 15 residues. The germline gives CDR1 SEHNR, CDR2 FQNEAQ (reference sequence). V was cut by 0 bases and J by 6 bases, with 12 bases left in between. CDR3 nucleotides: TGTGCCAGCAGCTTAGCGGGACGGAGCTTAAACATTCAGTACTTC. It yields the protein CASSLAGRSLNIQYF.